The source of this TCR beta chain is a study of response to subunit inactivated influenza vaccine. Study-wide findings and caveats: It was suggested by the authors that few new T cells are recruited by each seasonal influenza vaccination.

The CDR3 consists of 15 residues. V gave up 5 bases and J gave up 2 bases; unmatched junction bases: 8. Germline lookup yields CDR1 SQVTM and CDR2 ANQGSEA. TCRdb reprocessed the RT-PCR reads via MiXCR and lists one record per CDR3 protein. In the table there are some 800,000 distinct CDR3 sequences, 21% of which are singletons. This clonotype was counted between two and nine times. Its antigen is not identified. The input for sequencing was PBMCs from blood, taken less than 6 days after vaccination. This chain joins TRBV29-1 and TRBJ2-2; 7 bases map to TRBD2. The sequence derives from a man between 45 and 60 years old who received an inactivated influenza vaccine. CDR3 amino acids: CSVPRLARNTGELFF. CDR3 in DNA: TGCAGCGTTCCTAGACTAGCCCGAAACACCGGGGAGCTGTTTTTT.